A selection of T cell receptor beta chains follows, all from one sample in a study of beta chain features in type 1 diabetes. The protocol was immunoSEQ multiplex PCR, while the TCRdb copy is restricted to in-frame clones and leaves out a portion. The profile shows roughly 250,000 clones, around 21% of them singletons. Sequencing used naive CD4+ T cells from blood. The source is a woman aged 40 to 55 with type 1 diabetes. The CDR3 runs from the conserved cysteine through the conserved F or W. Fields, in order: D gene, V gene, clone size, J gene, CDR3 DNA, CDR3 protein. The D gene is left open where the match is weak. Size tells how often a clone was seen (once, few, many) or the class of an expanded clone, and some rows leave it out.

TRBD1,TRBV2,few,TRBJ2-7,TGTGCCAGCATAAGTACAGGGGCCTACGAGCAGTACTTC,CASISTGAYEQYF
.,TRBV19,.,TRBJ2-3,TGTGCCAGTAGCCCGGGACTTCACACAGATACGCAGTATTTT,CASSPGLHTDTQYF
TRBD1,TRBV18,.,TRBJ2-5,TGTGCCAGCTCGCCGGGACAGGAAGAGACCCAGTACTTC,CASSPGQEETQYF
.,TRBV15,.,TRBJ2-7,TGTGCCACCAGCAGAGCGGGGTGGGAGCAGTACTTC,CATSRAGWEQYF
.,TRBV15,.,TRBJ2-5,TGTGCCACCAGCAGAGAGGCAGTAATGAAGACCCAGTACTTC,CATSREAVMKTQYF
.,TRBV2,.,TRBJ2-2,TGTGCCAGTATTTTCCAAGGCGGAGCGAACACCGGGGAGCTGTTTTTT,CASIFQGGANTGELFF
TRBD2,TRBV29-1,.,TRBJ2-1,TGCAGCGTTCCCCCGGGACTAGCGCGATACAATGAGCAGTTCTTC,CSVPPGLARYNEQFF
.,TRBV15,.,TRBJ1-5,TGTGCCACCAGTAATACAGAGTTGAATCAGCCCCAGCATTTT,CATSNTELNQPQHF
.,TRBV10-3,few,TRBJ2-3,TGTGCCATTGGGCTCGAGTCATCGCGCACAGATACGCAGTATTTT,CAIGLESSRTDTQYF
.,TRBV5-1,.,TRBJ1-2,TGCGCCAGCAGCTTGGGCGACAGGAACTATGGCTACACCTTC,CASSLGDRNYGYTF
TRBD1,TRBV5-1,.,TRBJ1-4,TGCGCCAGCGGAGGGGGACAGCCGAATGAAAAACTGTTTTTT,CASGGGQPNEKLFF
TRBD1,TRBV6-1,few,TRBJ2-6,TGTGCCAGCAGTGGTGGGACAGGGGGCGCTGGGGCCAACGTCCTGACTTTC,CASSGGTGGAGANVLTF
TRBD1,TRBV5-1,.,TRBJ2-7,TGCGCCAGCAGCTTACTGGGGACAGGTGTCTCCTACGAGCAGTACTTC,CASSLLGTGVSYEQYF
.,TRBV5-1,.,TRBJ2-7,TGCGCCAGCAGCTCCCTCCAGGGGCCCTACGAGCAGTACTTC,CASSSLQGPYEQYF
.,TRBV5-1,few,TRBJ2-7,TGCGCCAGCAGCTTGACAGGGTCAGACGACGAGCAGTACTTC,CASSLTGSDDEQYF
TRBD2,TRBV6-5,few,TRBJ2-5,TGTGCCAGCAGTTACGGGACTATTGAGGGGACCCAGTACTTC,CASSYGTIEGTQYF
.,TRBV7-2,few,TRBJ1-5,TGTGCCAGCAGCTGGGGGGGGCGCCGGGAACAGCCCCAGCATTTT,CASSWGGRREQPQHF
TRBD1,TRBV2,.,TRBJ2-7,TGTGCCAGCAGCGCACAGGGGGCGCGGGCCTACGAGCAGTACTTC,CASSAQGARAYEQYF
.,TRBV19,.,TRBJ1-5,TGTGCCAGCACTACGTCACAAAATCAGCCCCAGCATTTT,CASTTSQNQPQHF
.,TRBV5-1,.,TRBJ2-2,TGCGCCAGCAGCTTGGTCCCGGGGAGCGGAGAGACCGGGGAGCTGTTTTTT,CASSLVPGSGETGELFF
.,TRBV27,.,TRBJ2-5,TGTGCCAGCAGTTTATCGAAGGCAGGGCCCAGGACCCAGTACTTC,CASSLSKAGPRTQYF
TRBD1,TRBV4-3,few,TRBJ1-1,TGCGCCAGCAGCCAGACAGGGAGCATGACTGAAGCTTTCTTT,CASSQTGSMTEAFF
TRBD2,TRBV25-1,.,TRBJ2-1,TGTGCCAGCAGTGAGGGCGCACTAGCGGGGGGTTACAATGAGCAGTTCTTC,CASSEGALAGGYNEQFF
TRBD1,TRBV6-5,once,TRBJ2-7,TGTGCCAGCAGCCGGACAGGAGCTTTATCCTACGAGCAGTACTTC,CASSRTGALSYEQYF
.,TRBV7-9,.,TRBJ1-1,TGTGCCAGCAGCTTACAGGGGAACACTGAAGCTTTCTTT,CASSLQGNTEAFF
TRBD1,TRBV28,.,TRBJ1-2,TGTGCCAGCAGTTCGGGACAGGGAGGCGGCTACACCTTC,CASSSGQGGGYTF
.,TRBV7-9,few,TRBJ2-7,TGTGCCAGCAGCTCCCGGACAGACCTGTCCTACGAGCAGTACTTC,CASSSRTDLSYEQYF
TRBD2,TRBV28,.,TRBJ2-1,TGTGCCAGCACCTACGGGGCTAGCGGGAACAATGAGCAGTTCTTC,CASTYGASGNNEQFF
TRBD1,TRBV7-2,few,TRBJ2-4,TGTGCCAGCCTAAGGGACAGGGGAAACATTCAGTACTTC,CASLRDRGNIQYF
.,TRBV9,few,TRBJ1-1,TGTGCCAGCAGCGTAAGTTCGTCGAGCACTGAAGCTTTCTTT,CASSVSSSSTEAFF
.,TRBV5-1,.,TRBJ2-2,TGCGCCAGCAGCTTTGTTCCAGAACGTGCGAACACCGGGGAGCTGTTTTTT,CASSFVPERANTGELFF
.,TRBV30,few,TRBJ2-2,TGTGCCTGGAGTCCTCATAGGAACACCGGGGAGCTGTTTTTT,CAWSPHRNTGELFF
TRBD1,TRBV18,.,TRBJ2-2,TGTGCCAGCTCGGCCAACAGGGGGAGGTCCACCGGGGAGCTGTTTTTT,CASSANRGRSTGELFF
TRBD1,TRBV18,few,TRBJ1-2,TGTGCCAGCTCACCGGGGTCCGGGACAGCCATGGACGGCTACACCTTC,CASSPGSGTAMDGYTF
TRBD1,TRBV7-2,.,TRBJ1-1,TGTGCCAGCAGCCTCAGACAGGGGACCGAAGCTTTCTTT,CASSLRQGTEAFF
.,TRBV29-1,.,TRBJ2-5,TGCAGCGTTGTTGGGGCCCAAGAGACCCAGTACTTC,CSVVGAQETQYF
.,TRBV7-2,few,TRBJ2-5,TGTGCCAGCAGCCCGGGTGTGCAAGAGACCCAGTACTTC,CASSPGVQETQYF
.,TRBV9,few,TRBJ1-6,TGTGCCAGCAGCGTAGTACCACAGTCCTTCCCCCTCCACTTT,CASSVVPQSFPLHF
.,TRBV9,once,TRBJ1-6,TGTGCCAGCAGCCTAGGGGTGGGGGCAGGAAATTCACCCCTCCACTTT,CASSLGVGAGNSPLHF
.,TRBV9,.,TRBJ1-1,TGTGCCAGCAGCGTAGACAGACAGTTGAACACTGAAGCTTTCTTT,CASSVDRQLNTEAFF
.,TRBV29-1,few,TRBJ1-1,TGCAGCGTTGTTCCCGGGGGTGCAGGAGCATTT,CSVVPGGAGAF
TRBD1,TRBV5-6,.,TRBJ2-2,TGTGCCAGCAGCTTGGTGGGACAGGGCGACACCGGGGAGCTGTTTTTT,CASSLVGQGDTGELFF
TRBD1,TRBV27,.,TRBJ1-5,TGTGCCAGCAGTCCGGACAGGGGAAGCGGTCCCCAGCATTTT,CASSPDRGSGPQHF
TRBD1,TRBV9,few,TRBJ1-2,TGTGCCAGCAGCGTAGATGGGGGACAGGGAAACTATGGCTACACCTTC,CASSVDGGQGNYGYTF
.,TRBV4-3,.,TRBJ2-3,TGCGCCAGCAGCCAAGGGGGTCAGAGCGGAGGAACAGATACGCAGTATTTT,CASSQGGQSGGTDTQYF
.,TRBV9,.,TRBJ2-5,TGTGCCAGCAGCGTAGGGGGCAGGATACAAGAGACCCAGTACTTC,CASSVGGRIQETQYF
TRBD1,TRBV28,.,TRBJ2-7,TGTGCCAGCAGATCGGGACAGGCCTACGAGCAGTACTTC,CASRSGQAYEQYF
TRBD1,TRBV28,.,TRBJ2-2,TGTGCCAGCAGTTTGTGGGGACAGGGTCCCGGGGAGCTGTTTTTT,CASSLWGQGPGELFF
TRBD2,TRBV7-2,once,TRBJ2-1,TGTGCCAGCAGCTTAGTTAGCGGGAGCGGGAGGAATGAGCAGTTCTTC,CASSLVSGSGRNEQFF
TRBD2,TRBV2,.,TRBJ2-1,TGTGCCAGCGGGGCTAGCGGGGTCACGCCTTACAATGAGCAGTTCTTC,CASGASGVTPYNEQFF
.,TRBV27,.,TRBJ2-5,TGTGCCAGCAGCCAGGGACTTCAAGAGACCCAGTACTTC,CASSQGLQETQYF
.,TRBV18,.,TRBJ2-7,TGTGCCAGCTCACCACTGGTCGCAGGGGAACCAACCGAGCAGTACTTC,CASSPLVAGEPTEQYF
.,TRBV30,few,TRBJ1-2,TGTGCCTGGAGTAGGGGTAACTATGGCTACACCTTC,CAWSRGNYGYTF
.,TRBV2,.,TRBJ1-5,TGTGCCAGCAGGAGGAGCAATCAGCCCCAGCATTTT,CASRRSNQPQHF
TRBD2,TRBV6-5,few,TRBJ2-7,TGTGCCAGCAGTCTCCGGACTAGCTCCTCATACGAGCAGTACTTC,CASSLRTSSSYEQYF
TRBD1,TRBV18,few,TRBJ1-1,TGTGCCAGCTCACCCGAGACAGGGGAGGCTTTCTTT,CASSPETGEAFF